A single sample is the source of the 28 T cell receptor beta chains below, sequenced in a study of T cells after yellow fever vaccination. TCRdb re-called the 5' RACE reads through MiXCR, storing one row per CDR3 protein. Among a few hundred thousand distinct CDR3 sequences listed, around 6.8% were seen once. The specimen was PBMCs, collected roughly 45 days after the first yellow fever vaccination. The receptor source for this set is a man between 18 and 35 years old who received the YFV17D yellow fever vaccine.

This clonotype was counted a few times. The V and J genes are TRBV21-1 and TRBJ1-1. TRBV21-1 is tagged as a pseudogene. There are 14 residues in the CDR3. DNA of the CDR3: TGTGCCAGACGACCGCCGTGCCACATCGGCGGGGCTTTCTTT. This sequence encodes CARRPPCHIGGAFF.

The rearrangement links TRBV19 to TRBJ2-2, with D uncertain. This CDR3 has 15 amino acids. CDR1 and CDR2 (germline): LNHDA, SQIVND (reference sequence). V lost 6 bases and J 1 base, leaving 12 bases between the germline ends. The CDR3 sequence: CASSLQFLNTGELFF. The CDR3 nucleotides read TGTGCCAGTAGCCTCCAGTTCTTGAACACCGGGGAGCTGTTTTTT. Supplemented by reference TRBV19 and TRBJ2-2, the full variable domain reads DGGITQSPKYLFRKEGQNVTLSCEQNLNHDAMYWYRQDPGQGLRLIYYSQIVNDFQKGDIAEGYSVSREKKESFPLTVTSAQKNPTAFYLCASSLQFLNTGELFFGEGSRLTVL.

CDR3 sequence reads: CASSLYSGAREQYF. For the CDR3, the DNA is TGTGCCAGCAGCTTGTATTCAGGGGCTAGGGAGCAGTACTTC. This rearrangement joins TRBV11-2 to TRBJ2-7; tentatively, D is TRBD1 (6 bases). Germline CDR1 SGHAT, CDR2 FQNNGV. This CDR3 spans 14 amino acids. Trimming stripped 3 bases from V and 7 bases from J, with 16 bases between.

This chain joins TRBV20-1 and TRBJ2-2; 9 nucleotides align to TRBD1. V shed 6 bases and J 9 bases; nucleotides not matched to a gene: 8. Germline V gene data show CDR1 as DFQATT and CDR2 as SNEGSKA (reference sequence). This CDR3 has 13 residues. CDR3 nucleotide sequence: TGCAGTGCCAACAGGGGGCCTTACCGGGAGCTGTTTTTT. This codes for CSANRGPYRELFF.

This chain uses TRBV7-2 with TRBJ2-1; TRBD2 agrees at 8 bases. V trimming: 3 bases; J trimming: 8 bases; junction bases outside the gene matches: 6. CDR1 is SGHTA, CDR2 FQGNSA, per germline. The CDR3 spans 14 residues. The DNA for the CDR3 is TGTGCCAGCAGCTTTCGGGGGGGGGCCGATGAGCAGTTCTTC. Its translation: CASSFRGGADEQFF.

The rearrangement joins TRBV15 to TRBJ2-3; TRBD2 matches at 12 bases. The ends lost 1 base at V and 4 bases at J; junction bases unmatched: 6. Germline V gives CDR1 LNHNV, CDR2 YYDKDF (reference sequence). The CDR3 consists of 17 residues. CDR3 loop: CATSRGSSGGASDTQYF. CDR3 DNA: TGTGCCACCAGCAGAGGTTCTAGCGGGGGGGCATCAGATACGCAGTATTTT.

The CDR3 reads CASSPQGFYGYTF. The CDR3 bases are TGCGCCAGCAGCCCACAGGGTTTCTATGGCTACACCTTC. This chain connects TRBV4-1 to TRBJ1-2, with D possibly being TRBD1 (6 bases). The CDR3 extends over 13 amino acids. V lost 4 bases to trimming and J lost 4 bases, with 10 bases between them. Looked up from germline, CDR1 is MGHRA and CDR2 is YSYEKL.

The chain carries TRBV6-1 and TRBJ1-6; tentative D call: TRBD1 (5 bases). V was cut by 4 bases and J by 10 bases, with 14 bases left in between. The V gene's germline CDR1 is MNHNS and CDR2 SASEGT. This CDR3 contains 14 residues. The CDR3 bases are TGTGCCAGCAGTGCCGACCAGGGCAGGTCACCCCTCCACTTT. Protein sequence: CASSADQGRSPLHF.

This clonotype was seen more than once but under ten times. The genes are TRBV7-2 and TRBJ2-5; D remains ambiguous. V lost 2 bases and J lost 4, with 11 bases in between. Germline V gene lookup returns CDR1 SGHTA and CDR2 FQGNSA. This CDR3 is built from 14 residues. CDR3 sequence: CASSLNSQLETQYF. The DNA of the CDR3 is TGTGCCAGCAGCTTAAACAGCCAATTAGAGACCCAGTACTTC.

This clonotype was seen more than once but under ten times. The genes are TRBV19 and TRBJ2-7; D is possibly TRBD1 or TRBD2 (6 bases each). V was cut by 3 bases and J by 6 bases, with 18 bases left in between. The CDR3 extends over 15 amino acids. CDR1 LNHDA and CDR2 SQIVND come from the germline V gene (reference sequence). Here the CDR3 reads CASSIGGLLSGEQYF. CDR3 DNA sequence: TGTGCCAGTAGTATCGGGGGCCTGCTCTCGGGCGAGCAGTACTTC. Combining the CDR3 with reference TRBV19 and TRBJ2-7 gives the whole variable domain DGGITQSPKYLFRKEGQNVTLSCEQNLNHDAMYWYRQDPGQGLRLIYYSQIVNDFQKGDIAEGYSVSREKKESFPLTVTSAQKNPTAFYLCASSIGGLLSGEQYFGPGTRLTVT.

There are many counts of this clonotype. The chain uses TRBV7-2 and TRBJ1-1; D gene uncertain. The CDR3 contains 13 residues. Trimming stripped 1 base from V and 3 bases from J, with 6 bases between. The V gene's germline CDR1 is SGHTA and CDR2 FQGNSA. In DNA, the CDR3 is TGTGCCAGCAGCTTAGACGGATACACTGAAGCTTTCTTT. Encoded protein: CASSLDGYTEAFF.

This clonotype has ten or more counts. V gene TRBV5-1 combines with J gene TRBJ2-5; TRBD1 matches 7 bases. The CDR3 spans 15 residues. Germline V gene lookup returns CDR1 SGHRS and CDR2 YFSETQ. V lost 4 bases, J lost 3 bases, and 9 bases stayed unmatched. In nucleotides, the CDR3 is TGCGCCAGCAGCGCGAATCCGGGACAGAAAGAGACCCAGTACTTC. Its translation is CASSANPGQKETQYF.

The CDR3 DNA follows: TGCGCCAGCAGCTTGGGCGGAGGGGAACCTGAAGCTTTCTTT. This encodes CASSLGGGEPEAFF. The rearrangement uses TRBV5-1 and TRBJ1-1, with TRBD1 as a possible D gene (5 bases). V lost 0 bases and J lost 6, with 12 bases in between. The CDR3 has 14 amino acids. CDR1 and CDR2 from the germline V gene are SGHRS and YFSETQ.

V and J are TRBV6-6 and TRBJ2-5; 7 bases are shared with TRBD2. The CDR3 runs 13 residues. The V gene end was trimmed by 6 bases and the J gene end by 4 bases; junction bases not matched to a gene: 5. The germline V gene has CDR1 MNHNY and CDR2 SVGAGI (reference sequence). DNA of the CDR3: TGTGCCAGCAGCTGGACTAGGACAGAGACCCAGTACTTC. Its protein is CASSWTRTETQYF.

This chain links TRBV7-3 with TRBJ2-5, with D tentatively TRBD1 (6 bases). Germline CDR1 and CDR2: SGHTA and FQGTGA. The CDR3 has 14 residues. V was trimmed by 5 bases and J by 2 bases, leaving 12 bases between them. The CDR3 nucleotides are TGTGCCAGCAGCGACGGACAGCCTCAAGAGACCCAGTACTTC. Residues: CASSDGQPQETQYF.

Worth noting for this clonotype: The junction departs from the called germline gene at one end, perhaps through a read error. The chain combines TRBV6-2 or TRBV6-3 with TRBJ2-3; a weak D match, TRBD1 (6 bases). This CDR3 region has 10 residues. The germline CDR1 and CDR2 sequences are MNHEY and SVGEGT. The CDR3 region is CAGRGDTQYF. The CDR3 DNA is TGTGCCGGCAGGGGAGATACGCAGTATTTT.

This clonotype was counted between two and nine times. The chain recombines TRBV6-1 with TRBJ2-5; D is uncertain. V lost 3 bases and J 5 bases, leaving 10 bases between the germline ends. The CDR3 has 13 residues. CDR1 and CDR2 (germline): MNHNS, SASEGT. CDR3 sequence: CASSEEVAETQYF. The DNA for the CDR3 is TGTGCCAGCAGTGAGGAAGTTGCGGAGACCCAGTACTTC.

The chain is built from TRBV20-1 and TRBJ2-7; no firm D call. CDR3 size: 14 residues. Between the trimmed V and J ends, which lost 3 bases and 3 bases, there was a span of 15 bases. Germline CDR1 and CDR2: DFQATT and SNEGSKA (reference sequence). The CDR3 nucleotides are TGCAGTGCTAGGGGCTTCTCGCAAAACTACGAGCAGTACGTC. Encoded protein: CSARGFSQNYEQYV.

V and J are TRBV4-1 and TRBJ2-6, with D possibly being TRBD2 (6 bases). The CDR3 runs 16 residues. Germline CDR1 MGHRA, CDR2 YSYEKL. With 0 bases removed from V and 4 bases from J, the gap between germline ends came to 10 bases. The CDR3 is CASSQEGGNGANVLTF. The CDR3 nucleotides are TGCGCCAGCAGCCAAGAGGGAGGTAACGGGGCCAACGTCCTGACTTTC.

V is TRBV5-1 and J is TRBJ1-1; tentatively, D is TRBD1 (5 bases). Trimming cost V 8 bases and J 5 bases, with 13 bases left between them. Germline values: CDR1 SGHRS, CDR2 YFSETQ. This CDR3 is built from 12 residues. The CDR3 region has the DNA TGCGCCAGACCATCAGGGACGACTGAAGCTTTCTTT. Translation: CARPSGTTEAFF.

The V gene is TRBV20-1, the J gene TRBJ2-7; 9 bases fit TRBD1. This CDR3 comprises 13 residues. Germline CDR1 reads DFQATT; CDR2 reads SNEGSKA (reference sequence). Trimming removed 4 bases from V and 0 bases from J; junction bases left unmatched: 1. The CDR3 protein is CSATTGGSYEQYF. The CDR3 bases are TGCAGTGCTACGACAGGGGGCTCCTACGAGCAGTACTTC.

The chain recombines TRBV5-4 with TRBJ2-7, with 7 bases identical to TRBD1. Unmatched junction bases numbered 3, after V lost 0 bases and J lost 3 bases. This CDR3 has 14 amino acids. Germline CDR1 SGHNT, CDR2 YYREEE (reference sequence). Written as DNA, the CDR3 is TGTGCCAGCAGCTTGGGGACAGGCAACTACGAGCAGTACTTC. It translates to CASSLGTGNYEQYF.

This clonotype was counted only a few times. V usage is TRBV5-1 and J usage is TRBJ2-5, with a possible D match to TRBD1 (6 bases). CDR3 length: 13 amino acids. CDR1 SGHRS and CDR2 YFSETQ come from the germline V gene. The V gene lost 4 bases and the J gene lost 2 bases, with 9 bases spanning the gap. In DNA form, the CDR3 reads TGCGCCAGCAGCAACGGACAGCAAGAGACCCAGTACTTC. This translates into CASSNGQQETQYF. The whole variable domain, filled in from reference TRBV5-1 and TRBJ2-5, reads KAGVTQTPRYLIKTRGQQVTLSCSPISGHRSVSWYQQTPGQGLQFLFEYFSETQRNKGNFPGRFSGRQFSNSRSEMNVSTLELGDSALYLCASSNGQQETQYFGPGTRLLVL.

The V call is TRBV2, the J call TRBJ2-2; D possibly corresponds to TRBD2 (5 bases). Trimming removed 8 bases from V and 0 bases from J, with 13 bases in between. Germline CDR1 SNHLY, CDR2 FYNNEI. The CDR3 covers 15 residues. The CDR3 bases are TGTGCCAGCGCACTAGGAGTCGCGAACACCGGGGAGCTGTTTTTT. Residues: CASALGVANTGELFF.

In its sample, this clonotype was seen many times. The chain links TRBV27 to TRBJ2-2, with no clear D. Germline CDR1 reads MNHEY; CDR2 reads SMNVEV (reference sequence). Trimming pared 5 bases from V and 0 bases from J, leaving 13 bases between. The CDR3 has 16 amino acids. CDR3 nucleotide sequence: TGTGCCAGCAGTCTCTACAGCCGGACGAACACCGGGGAGCTGTTTTTT. It translates to CASSLYSRTNTGELFF.

This clonotype was observed a handful of times. This chain links TRBV5-4 with TRBJ2-5; 12 bases line up with TRBD2. The trim removed 0 bases at V and 4 bases at J, leaving 10 bases unmatched. CDR1 SGHNT and CDR2 YYREEE come from the germline V gene (reference sequence). The length of the CDR3 is 18 residues. The CDR3 DNA sequence: TGTGCCAGCAGCTTGGTGTCTAGCGGGGGGGCTGTAGGAGAGACCCAGTACTTC. Encoded protein: CASSLVSSGGAVGETQYF.

The rearrangement links TRBV29-1 to TRBJ1-1; tentative D call: TRBD1 (6 bases). Germline values: CDR1 SQVTM, CDR2 ANQGSEA. The V end was cut by 7 bases, the J end by 1 base, with 10 bases between. This CDR3 contains 12 residues. CDR3 coding DNA: TGCAGCGGACAGACAGGGAACACTGAAGCTTTCTTT. Encoded protein: CSGQTGNTEAFF.

In this sample, this clonotype turned up a few times. V usage is TRBV4-1 and J usage is TRBJ1-2; perhaps TRBD1 as D (6 bases). In germline, CDR1 is MGHRA, CDR2 YSYEKL. Trimming cost V 1 base and J 5 bases, with 11 bases left between them. The length of the CDR3 is 14 residues. The CDR3 sequence is CASSQADRRYGYTF. The CDR3 nucleotides read TGCGCCAGCAGCCAAGCCGACAGGAGGTATGGCTACACCTTC.